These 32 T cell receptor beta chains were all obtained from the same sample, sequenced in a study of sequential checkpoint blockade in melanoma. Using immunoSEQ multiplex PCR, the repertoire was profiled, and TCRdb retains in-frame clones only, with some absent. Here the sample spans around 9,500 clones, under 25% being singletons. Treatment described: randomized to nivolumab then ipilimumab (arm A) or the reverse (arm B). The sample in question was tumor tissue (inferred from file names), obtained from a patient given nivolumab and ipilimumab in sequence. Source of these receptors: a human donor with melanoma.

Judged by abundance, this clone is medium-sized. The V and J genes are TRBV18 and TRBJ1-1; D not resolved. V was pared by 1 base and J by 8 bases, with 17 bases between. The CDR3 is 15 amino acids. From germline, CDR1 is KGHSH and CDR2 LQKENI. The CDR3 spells CASSPRRVGQAEAFF. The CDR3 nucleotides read TGTGCCAGCTCACCACGGAGGGTTGGGCAGGCAGAAGCTTTCTTT. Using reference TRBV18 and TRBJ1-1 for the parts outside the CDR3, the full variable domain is NAGVMQNPRHLVRRRGQEARLRCSPMKGHSHVYWYRQLPEEGLKFMVYLQKENIIDESGMPKERFSAEFPKEGPSILRIQQVVRGDSAAYFCASSPRRVGQAEAFFGQGTRLTVV.

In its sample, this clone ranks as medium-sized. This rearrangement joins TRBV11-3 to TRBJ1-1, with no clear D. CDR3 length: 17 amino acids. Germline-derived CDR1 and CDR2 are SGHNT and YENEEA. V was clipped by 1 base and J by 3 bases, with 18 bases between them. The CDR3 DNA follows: TGTGCCAGCAGCTTAGTCCAGGTGTCGTCTATAGACACTGAAGCTTTCTTT. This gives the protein CASSLVQVSSIDTEAFF.

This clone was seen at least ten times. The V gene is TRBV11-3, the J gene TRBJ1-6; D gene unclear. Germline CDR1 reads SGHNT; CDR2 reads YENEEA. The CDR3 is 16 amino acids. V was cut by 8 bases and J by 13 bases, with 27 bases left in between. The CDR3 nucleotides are TGTGCCAGCTCCCTAAGTGGAGGGAAAGTAACCATCCCCCTCCACTTT. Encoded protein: CASSLSGGKVTIPLHF.

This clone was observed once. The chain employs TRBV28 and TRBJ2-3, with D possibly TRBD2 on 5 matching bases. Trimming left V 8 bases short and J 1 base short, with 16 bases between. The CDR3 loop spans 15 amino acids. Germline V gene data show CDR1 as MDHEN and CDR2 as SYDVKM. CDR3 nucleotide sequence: TGTGCCAGCTCTGAGGTCCACGGGGGCACAGATACGCAGTATTTT. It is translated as CASSEVHGGTDTQYF.

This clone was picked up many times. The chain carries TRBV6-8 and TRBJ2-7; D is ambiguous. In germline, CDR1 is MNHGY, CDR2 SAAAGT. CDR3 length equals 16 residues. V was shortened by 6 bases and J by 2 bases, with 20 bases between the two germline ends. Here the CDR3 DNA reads TGTGCCAGCAGCTCGTCGGGCGCGGTCCATGCCTACGAGCAGTACTTC. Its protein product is CASSSSGAVHAYEQYF.

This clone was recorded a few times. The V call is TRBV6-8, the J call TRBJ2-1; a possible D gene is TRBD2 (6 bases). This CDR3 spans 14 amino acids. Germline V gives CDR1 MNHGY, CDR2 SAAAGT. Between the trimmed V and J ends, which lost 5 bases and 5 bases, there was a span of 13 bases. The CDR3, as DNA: TGTGCCAGCAGTCCGGGACTGCCTCACAATGAGCAGTTCTTC. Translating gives CASSPGLPHNEQFF.

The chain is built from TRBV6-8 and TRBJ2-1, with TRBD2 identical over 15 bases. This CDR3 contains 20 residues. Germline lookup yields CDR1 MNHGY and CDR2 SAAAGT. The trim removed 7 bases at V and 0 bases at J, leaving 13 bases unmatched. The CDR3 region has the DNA TGTGCCAGCAATAAACCGGGACTAGCGGGGGGCTGGAGCTCCTACAATGAGCAGTTCTTC. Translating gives CASNKPGLAGGWSSYNEQFF.

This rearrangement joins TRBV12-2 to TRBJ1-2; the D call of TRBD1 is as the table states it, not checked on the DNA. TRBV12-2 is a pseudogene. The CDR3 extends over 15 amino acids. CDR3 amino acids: CASRLPPGHIYGYTF. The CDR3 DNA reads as TGTGCAAGTCGCCTCCCCCCGGGACACATTTATGGCTACACCTTC.

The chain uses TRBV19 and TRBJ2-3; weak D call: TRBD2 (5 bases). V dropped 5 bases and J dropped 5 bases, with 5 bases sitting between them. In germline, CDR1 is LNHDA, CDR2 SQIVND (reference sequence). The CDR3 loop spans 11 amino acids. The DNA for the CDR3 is TGTGCCAGTAGTGCGGGAGATACGCAGTATTTT. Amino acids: CASSAGDTQYF.

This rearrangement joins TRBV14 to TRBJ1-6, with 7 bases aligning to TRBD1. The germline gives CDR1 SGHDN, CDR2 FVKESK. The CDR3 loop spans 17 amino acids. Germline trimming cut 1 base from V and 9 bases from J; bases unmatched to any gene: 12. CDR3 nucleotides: TGTGCCAGCAGCCAAGTAGCCCCGGACAGGCGGGGTTCACCCCTCCACTTT. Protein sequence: CASSQVAPDRRGSPLHF.

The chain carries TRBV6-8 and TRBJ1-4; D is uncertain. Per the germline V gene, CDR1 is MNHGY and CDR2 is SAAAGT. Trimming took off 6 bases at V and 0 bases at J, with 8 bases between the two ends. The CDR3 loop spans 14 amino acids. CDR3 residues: CASSPTPTNEKLFF. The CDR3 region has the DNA TGTGCCAGCAGCCCGACACCAACTAATGAAAAACTGTTTTTT.

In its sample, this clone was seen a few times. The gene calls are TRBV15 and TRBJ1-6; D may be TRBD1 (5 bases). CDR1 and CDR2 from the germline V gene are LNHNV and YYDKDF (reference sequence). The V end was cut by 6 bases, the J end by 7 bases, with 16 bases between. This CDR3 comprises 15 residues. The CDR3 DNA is TGTGCCACCAGTTCCGGGACGGACTTAAATTCACCCCTCCACTTT. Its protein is CATSSGTDLNSPLHF.

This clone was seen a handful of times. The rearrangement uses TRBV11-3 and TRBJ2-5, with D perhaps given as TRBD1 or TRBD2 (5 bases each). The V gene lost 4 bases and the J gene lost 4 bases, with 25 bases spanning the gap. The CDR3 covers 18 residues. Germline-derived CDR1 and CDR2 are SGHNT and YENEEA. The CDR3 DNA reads TGTGCCAGCAGCTGGAACCCACCGGGACGGGTGGTTACAGAGACCCAGTACTTC. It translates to CASSWNPPGRVVTETQYF.

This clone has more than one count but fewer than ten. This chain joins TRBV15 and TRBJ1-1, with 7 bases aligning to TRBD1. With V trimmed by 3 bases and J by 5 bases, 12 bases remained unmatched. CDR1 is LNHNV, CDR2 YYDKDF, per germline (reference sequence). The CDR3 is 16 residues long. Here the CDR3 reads CATSSTITGEGTEAFF. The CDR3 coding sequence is TGTGCCACCAGCAGCACCATTACAGGGGAGGGAACTGAAGCTTTCTTT.

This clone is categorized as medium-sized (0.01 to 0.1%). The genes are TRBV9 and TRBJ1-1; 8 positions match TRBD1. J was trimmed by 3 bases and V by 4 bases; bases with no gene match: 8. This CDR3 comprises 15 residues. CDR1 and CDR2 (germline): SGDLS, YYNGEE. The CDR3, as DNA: TGTGCCAGCAGCTCAAGGACAGGGAGGTACACTGAAGCTTTCTTT. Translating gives CASSSRTGRYTEAFF. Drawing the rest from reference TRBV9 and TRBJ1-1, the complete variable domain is DSGVTQTPKHLITATGQRVTLRCSPRSGDLSVYWYQQSLDQGLQFLIQYYNGEERAKGNILERFSAQQFPDLHSELNLSSLELGDSALYFCASSSRTGRYTEAFFGQGTRLTVV.

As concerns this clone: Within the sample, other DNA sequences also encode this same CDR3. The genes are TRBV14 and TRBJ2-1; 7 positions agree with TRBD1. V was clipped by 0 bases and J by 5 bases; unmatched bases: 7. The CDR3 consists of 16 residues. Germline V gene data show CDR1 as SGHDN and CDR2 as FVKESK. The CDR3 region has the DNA TGTGCCAGCAGCCAAGAACCGGGGCAGGGGGACAATGAGCAGTTCTTC. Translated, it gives CASSQEPGQGDNEQFF.

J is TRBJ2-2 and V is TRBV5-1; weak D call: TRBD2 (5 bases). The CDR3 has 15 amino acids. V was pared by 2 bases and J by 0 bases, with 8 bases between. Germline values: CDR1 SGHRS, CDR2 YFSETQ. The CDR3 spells CASSFSVANTGELFF. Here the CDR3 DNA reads TGCGCCAGCAGCTTTAGCGTCGCGAACACCGGGGAGCTGTTTTTT.

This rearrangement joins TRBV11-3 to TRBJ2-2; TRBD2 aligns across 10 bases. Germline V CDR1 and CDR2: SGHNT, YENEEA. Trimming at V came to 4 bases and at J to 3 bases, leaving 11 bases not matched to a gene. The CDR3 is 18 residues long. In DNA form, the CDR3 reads TGTGCCAGCAGCTCCGCGAAGCTAGCGGGGGCGCACACCGGGGAGCTGTTTTTT. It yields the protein CASSSAKLAGAHTGELFF.

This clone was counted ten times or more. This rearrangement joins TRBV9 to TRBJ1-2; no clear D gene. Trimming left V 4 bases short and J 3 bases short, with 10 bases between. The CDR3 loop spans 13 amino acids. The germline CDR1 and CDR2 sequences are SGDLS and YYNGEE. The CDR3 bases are TGTGCCAGCAGCTTTATGGGTTACTATGGCTACACCTTC. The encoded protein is CASSFMGYYGYTF.

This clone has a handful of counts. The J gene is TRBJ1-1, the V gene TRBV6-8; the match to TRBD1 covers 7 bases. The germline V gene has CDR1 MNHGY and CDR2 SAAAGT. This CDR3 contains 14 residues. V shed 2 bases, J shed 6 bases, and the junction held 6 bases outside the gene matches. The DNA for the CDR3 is TGTGCCAGCAGTTACAGGACAGGAAATGCTGAAGCTTTCTTT. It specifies CASSYRTGNAEAFF.

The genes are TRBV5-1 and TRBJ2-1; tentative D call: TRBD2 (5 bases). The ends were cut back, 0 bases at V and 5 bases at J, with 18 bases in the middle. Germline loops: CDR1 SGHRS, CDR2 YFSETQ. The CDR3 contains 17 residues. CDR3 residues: CASSLAETRLFHNEQFF. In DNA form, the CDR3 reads TGCGCCAGCAGCTTGGCCGAAACCCGACTATTTCACAATGAGCAGTTCTTC.

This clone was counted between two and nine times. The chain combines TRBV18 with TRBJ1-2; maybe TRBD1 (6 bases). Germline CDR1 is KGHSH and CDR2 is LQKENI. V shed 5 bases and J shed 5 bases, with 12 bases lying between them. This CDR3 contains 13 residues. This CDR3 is CASSSQGSYGYTF. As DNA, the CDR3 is TGTGCCAGCTCATCACAGGGATCTTATGGCTACACCTTC.

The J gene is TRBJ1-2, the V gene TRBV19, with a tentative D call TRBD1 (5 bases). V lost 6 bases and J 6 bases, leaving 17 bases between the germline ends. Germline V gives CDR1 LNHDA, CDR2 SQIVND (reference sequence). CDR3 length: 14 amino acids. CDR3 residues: CASSPTRVGNGYTF. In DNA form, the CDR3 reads TGTGCCAGTAGCCCTACCAGGGTTGGGAATGGCTACACCTTC.

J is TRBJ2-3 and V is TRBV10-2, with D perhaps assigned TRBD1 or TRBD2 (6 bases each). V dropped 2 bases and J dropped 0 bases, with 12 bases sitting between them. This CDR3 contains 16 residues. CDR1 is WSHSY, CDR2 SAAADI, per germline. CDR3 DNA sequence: TGCGCCAGCAGTGAGGACGGGGGCCCTAGCACAGATACGCAGTATTTT. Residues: CASSEDGGPSTDTQYF.

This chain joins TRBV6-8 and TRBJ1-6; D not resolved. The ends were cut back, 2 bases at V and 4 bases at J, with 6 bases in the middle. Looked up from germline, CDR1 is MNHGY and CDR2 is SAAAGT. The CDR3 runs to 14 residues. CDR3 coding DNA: TGTGCCAGCAGTTACGGAGGGTATAATTCACCCCTCCACTTT. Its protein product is CASSYGGYNSPLHF.

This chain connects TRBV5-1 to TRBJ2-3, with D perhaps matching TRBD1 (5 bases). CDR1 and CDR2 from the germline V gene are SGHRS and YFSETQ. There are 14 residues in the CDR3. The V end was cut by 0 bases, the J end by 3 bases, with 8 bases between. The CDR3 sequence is CASSLEGLTDTQYF. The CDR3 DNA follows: TGCGCCAGCAGCTTGGAGGGGTTAACAGATACGCAGTATTTT.

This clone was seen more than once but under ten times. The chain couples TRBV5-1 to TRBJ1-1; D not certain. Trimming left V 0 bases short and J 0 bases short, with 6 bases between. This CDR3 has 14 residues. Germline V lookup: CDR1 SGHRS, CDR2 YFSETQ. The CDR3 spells CASSLAAVNTEAFF. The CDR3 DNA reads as TGCGCCAGCAGCTTGGCGGCAGTGAACACTGAAGCTTTCTTT.

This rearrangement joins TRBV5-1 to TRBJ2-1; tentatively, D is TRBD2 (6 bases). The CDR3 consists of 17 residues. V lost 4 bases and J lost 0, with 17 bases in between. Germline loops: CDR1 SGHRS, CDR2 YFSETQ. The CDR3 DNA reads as TGCGCCAGCAGCCTGGGACTCAACTTGGGCTCCTACAATGAGCAGTTCTTC. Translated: CASSLGLNLGSYNEQFF.

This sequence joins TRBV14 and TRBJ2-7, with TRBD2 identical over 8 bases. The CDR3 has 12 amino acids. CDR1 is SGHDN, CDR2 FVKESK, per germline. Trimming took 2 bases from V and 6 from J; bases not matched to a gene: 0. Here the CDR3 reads CASSQSGGEQYV. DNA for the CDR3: TGTGCCAGCAGCCAAAGCGGGGGCGAGCAGTACGTC.

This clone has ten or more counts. This chain's CDR3 is CASSSGFSGGREQYF. The CDR3 nucleotides read TGTGCCAGCAGCTCAGGGTTTAGCGGGGGTCGCGAGCAGTACTTC. The chain joins TRBV11-3 to TRBJ2-7, with 9 bases matching TRBD2. V was pared by 4 bases and J by 6 bases, with 10 bases of the junction left unmatched. CDR3 length equals 15 residues. The germline V gene encodes CDR1 SGHNT and CDR2 YENEEA.

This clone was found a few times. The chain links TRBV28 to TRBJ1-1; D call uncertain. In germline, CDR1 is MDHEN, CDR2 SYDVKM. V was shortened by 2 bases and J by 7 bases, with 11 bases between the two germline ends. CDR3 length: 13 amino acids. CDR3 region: CASSLRRAVEAFF. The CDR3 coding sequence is TGTGCCAGCAGTTTAAGGAGGGCAGTTGAAGCTTTCTTT.

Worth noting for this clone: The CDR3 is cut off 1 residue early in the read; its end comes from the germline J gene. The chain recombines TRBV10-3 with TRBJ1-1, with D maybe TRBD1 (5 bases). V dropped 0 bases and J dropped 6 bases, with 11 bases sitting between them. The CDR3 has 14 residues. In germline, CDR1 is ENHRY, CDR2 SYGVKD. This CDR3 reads CAISESWSGAEAFF. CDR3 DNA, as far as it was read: TGTGCCATCAGTGAGTCGTGGTCGGGGGCTGAAGCTTTC.